Below, 26 T cell receptor beta chains from the same sample are listed, as sequenced in a study of blood T cell repertoires in COVID-19. Sequencing was performed with immunoSEQ multiplex PCR; in TCRdb, only in-frame clones are kept and a portion is missing. The table lists some 260,000 clones, 80% to 90% of them singletons, with about 1.3% in the top ten. Sequences were obtained from peripheral blood. All receptors derive from a man at least 80 years old with acute or convalescent COVID-19.

J is TRBJ1-2 and V is TRBV19; TRBD1 is a possible D gene (5 bases). The CDR3 is 13 residues long. Trimming pared 8 bases from V and 8 bases from J, leaving 18 bases between. The germline gives CDR1 LNHDA, CDR2 SQIVND (reference sequence). DNA of the CDR3: TGTGCCAGTCGCCTGTCGGGGGTGGGGGGCTACACCTTC. This gives the protein CASRLSGVGGYTF.

V gene TRBV2 combines with J gene TRBJ1-5, with TRBD1 matching over 8 bases. J was trimmed by 3 bases and V by 9 bases; bases with no gene match: 10. The CDR3 loop spans 15 amino acids. Germline CDR1 reads SNHLY; CDR2 reads FYNNEI. CDR3 sequence reads: CASSEQGVPNQPQHF. The CDR3, as DNA: TGTGCCAGTTCGGAACAGGGGGTCCCCAATCAGCCCCAGCATTTT.

The V gene is TRBV3-1 (or the pseudogene TRBV3-2), the J gene TRBJ1-3; 8 nucleotides match TRBD1. The CDR3 is 19 residues long. In germline, CDR1 is LGHDT, CDR2 YNNKEL (reference sequence). V was pared by 0 bases and J by 0 bases, with 10 bases of the junction left unmatched. The CDR3 loop is CASSQDWGTGRSSGNTIYF. CDR3 in DNA: TGTGCCAGCAGCCAAGACTGGGGGACAGGCCGTAGCTCTGGAAACACCATATATTTT.

This chain connects TRBV7-3 to TRBJ2-1; TRBD2 agrees at 12 bases. V was clipped by 5 bases and J by 7 bases; unmatched bases: 9. Germline CDR1 reads SGHTA; CDR2 reads FQGTGA. This CDR3 spans 16 amino acids. The CDR3 region has the DNA TGTGCCAGCAGCCCCGCTAGCGGGGGGGGCAGGAATGAGCAGTTCTTC. Translating gives CASSPASGGGRNEQFF.

This clone has just one count. This chain links TRBV29-1 with TRBJ2-7, with 7 bases fitting TRBD1. V trimming: 5 bases; J trimming: 4 bases; junction bases outside the gene matches: 8. Germline assignment: CDR1 SQVTM and CDR2 ANQGSEA. The CDR3 extends over 13 amino acids. CDR3 loop: CSVRSGGGYEQYF. CDR3 nucleotides: TGCAGCGTTAGGTCAGGGGGTGGATACGAGCAGTACTTC.

The rearrangement links TRBV3-1 (or the pseudogene TRBV3-2) to TRBJ2-7, with TRBD2 identical over 7 bases. The CDR3 spans 15 residues. The J segment lost 7 bases and the V segment lost 3 bases, leaving 12 bases of the junction unmatched. CDR1 is LGHDT, CDR2 YNNKEL, per germline (reference sequence). The CDR3 DNA sequence: TGTGCCAGCAGCCAGCTTTCCGGGACTACTCTTGAGCAGTACTTC. Residues: CASSQLSGTTLEQYF.

V and J are TRBV29-1 and TRBJ2-1, with 9 bases that match TRBD1. V trimming: 3 bases; J trimming: 8 bases; junction bases outside the gene matches: 20. Germline V gene lookup returns CDR1 SQVTM and CDR2 ANQGSEA. The CDR3 is 18 residues long. The CDR3 nucleotides are TGCAGCGTTGACCCTTACAGGGGGCGGGCAGGGGTTCTGGATGAGCAGTTCTTC. Translation: CSVDPYRGRAGVLDEQFF.

This sequence joins TRBV5-1 and TRBJ2-5, with 7 nucleotides matching TRBD1. The CDR3 covers 13 residues. V was pared by 2 bases and J by 5 bases, with 3 bases of the junction left unmatched. Germline V gene lookup returns CDR1 SGHRS and CDR2 YFSETQ. The CDR3 loop is CASSFGTAETQYF. CDR3 bases: TGCGCCAGCAGCTTTGGGACAGCGGAGACCCAGTACTTC.

This chain joins TRBV7-3 and TRBJ2-7; TRBD1 matches 8 bases. The CDR3 loop spans 15 amino acids. The germline V gene has CDR1 SGHTA and CDR2 FQGTGA. Losses at the gene ends were 5 bases for V and 3 bases for J; bases not matched to a gene: 9. CDR3 sequence (DNA): TGTGCCAGCAGCCCCCGGACAGGGTCGGGCTACGAGCAGTACTTC. Amino acids: CASSPRTGSGYEQYF.

The V gene is TRBV11-2, the J gene TRBJ2-7; a weak D match, TRBD2 (6 bases). The CDR3 has 17 amino acids. Germline V gene lookup returns CDR1 SGHAT and CDR2 FQNNGV. Trimming shortened V by 5 bases and J by 3 bases, and 23 bases separated the two germline ends. CDR3 coding DNA: TGTGCCAGCAGCCCTAGCGTTGGAGGGACTTTCCGCTACGAGCAGTACTTC. Translation: CASSPSVGGTFRYEQYF.

V and J are TRBV7-6 and TRBJ2-7, with 7 bases identical to TRBD2. The germline CDR1 and CDR2 sequences are SGHVS and FNYEAQ. The CDR3 has 15 amino acids. Trimming at V came to 0 bases and at J to 5 bases, leaving 7 bases not matched to a gene. Written as DNA, the CDR3 is TGTGCCAGCAGCTTAGCGCTGGGAGGGGCAAACGAGCAGTACTTC. It codes for CASSLALGGANEQYF.

The chain combines TRBV6-6 with TRBJ1-4; a weak D match, TRBD1 (5 bases). Germline lookup yields CDR1 MNHNY and CDR2 SVGAGI (reference sequence). The CDR3 covers 13 residues. The germline V and J ends were trimmed by 10 bases and 7 bases, with 16 bases remaining between them. The CDR3 protein is CAITGTHFEKLFF. The CDR3 coding sequence is TGTGCCATTACCGGGACTCATTTTGAAAAACTGTTTTTT.

This clone was detected once. J is TRBJ1-2 and V is TRBV5-1; D not certain. Germline-derived CDR1 and CDR2 are SGHRS and YFSETQ. V gave up 2 bases and J gave up 3 bases, with 8 bases separating them. The CDR3 sequence is 13 residues long. CDR3 residues: CASSFWADYGYTF. DNA of the CDR3: TGCGCCAGCAGCTTCTGGGCCGACTATGGCTACACCTTC.

The chain joins TRBV7-2 to TRBJ2-7; tentative D call: TRBD1 (6 bases). Germline V CDR1 and CDR2: SGHTA, FQGNSA. V was cut by 5 bases and J by 0 bases, with 11 bases left in between. The CDR3 has 14 amino acids. CDR3 protein: CASSPTGYSYEQYF. The DNA of the CDR3 is TGTGCCAGCAGCCCAACAGGGTACTCCTACGAGCAGTACTTC.

The J gene is TRBJ2-1, the V gene TRBV10-3; 8 bases match TRBD1. Germline V lookup: CDR1 ENHRY, CDR2 SYGVKD. CDR3 length: 17 amino acids. V dropped 2 bases and J dropped 2; count of bases not matched to a gene: 8. The CDR3: CAISEPFGQGAYNEQFF. CDR3 DNA sequence: TGTGCCATCAGTGAGCCCTTCGGACAGGGAGCCTACAATGAGCAGTTCTTC.

This clone was recorded a few times. The genes are TRBV7-3 and TRBJ1-5; D is unclear. The CDR3 extends over 18 amino acids. V lost 1 base to trimming and J lost 3 bases, with 19 bases between them. The germline V gene encodes CDR1 SGHTA and CDR2 FQGTGA. The CDR3 is CASSLRPRIAMPNQPQHF. Here the CDR3 DNA reads TGTGCCAGCAGCTTAAGGCCTCGAATCGCAATGCCCAATCAGCCCCAGCATTTT.

V gene TRBV7-2 combines with J gene TRBJ1-5; D gene unclear. With 4 bases removed from V and 3 bases from J, the gap between germline ends came to 10 bases. CDR3 length: 14 amino acids. CDR1 and CDR2 (germline): SGHTA, FQGNSA. The CDR3 DNA reads TGTGCCAGCAGCTGGAGTCCAGACAATCAGCCCCAGCATTTT. It encodes CASSWSPDNQPQHF.

The chain employs TRBV27 and TRBJ1-1; 9 bases are a match to TRBD1. The germline gives CDR1 MNHEY, CDR2 SMNVEV (reference sequence). The CDR3 consists of 15 residues. V shed 2 bases and J 5 bases; nucleotides not matched to a gene: 6. CDR3: CASSLRTGVLTEAFF. The CDR3 DNA reads TGTGCCAGCAGTTTAAGGACAGGGGTGTTGACTGAAGCTTTCTTT.

V and J are TRBV28 and TRBJ2-2; the match to TRBD2 covers 10 bases. The germline V gene encodes CDR1 MDHEN and CDR2 SYDVKM. The CDR3 spans 16 residues. V lost 2 bases to trimming and J lost 4 bases; unmatched junction nucleotides: 4. CDR3 protein: CASSLGGLATTGELFF. CDR3 nucleotides: TGTGCCAGCAGTTTAGGGGGACTAGCGACCACCGGGGAGCTGTTTTTT.

This chain links TRBV6-6 with TRBJ1-1; 11 positions match TRBD1. CDR1 and CDR2 (germline): MNHNY, SVGAGI (reference sequence). There are 13 residues in the CDR3. The ends lost 6 bases at V and 9 bases at J; junction bases unmatched: 6. CDR3 nucleotide sequence: TGTGCCAGCAGATTTGGGGACAGGGGGAAAGCTTTCTTT. Protein product: CASRFGDRGKAFF.

The rearrangement uses TRBV9 and TRBJ1-5; 8 nucleotides match TRBD1. This CDR3 contains 17 residues. With V trimmed by 3 bases and J by 9 bases, 17 bases remained unmatched. Germline CDR1 and CDR2: SGDLS and YYNGEE. DNA of the CDR3: TGTGCCAGCAGCGAGGGTCCCGGGGACGGGACAGGTCGGCCCCAGCATTTT. This encodes CASSEGPGDGTGRPQHF.

V usage is TRBV24-1 and J usage is TRBJ2-1, with TRBD2 identical over 11 bases. Germline CDR1 reads KGHDR; CDR2 reads SFDVKD. The CDR3 is 16 residues long. The junction had 0 bases not matched to a gene; V was cut back by 3 bases and J by 0 bases. The CDR3 DNA reads as TGTGCCACCAGTGATACTAGCGGGAGCTCCTACAATGAGCAGTTCTTC. This translates into CATSDTSGSSYNEQFF.

V is TRBV5-1 and J is TRBJ2-3, with 9 bases that match TRBD1. The CDR3 consists of 16 residues. CDR1 is SGHRS and CDR2 is YFSETQ in the germline V gene. V was pared by 0 bases and J by 4 bases, with 6 bases of the junction left unmatched. CDR3 sequence: CASSLGGTGSSDTQYF. CDR3 in DNA: TGCGCCAGCAGCTTGGGGGGGACAGGGTCGTCAGATACGCAGTATTTT.

The chain uses TRBV19 and TRBJ2-1; TRBD2 aligns across 8 bases. The CDR3 has 18 residues. With 2 bases clipped from V and 6 bases from J, the junction kept 15 bases outside the gene matches. Germline assignment: CDR1 LNHDA and CDR2 SQIVND (reference sequence). The CDR3 is CASSILAGGIALGNEQFF. CDR3 nucleotide sequence: TGTGCCAGTAGTATACTGGCGGGGGGTATTGCATTGGGCAATGAGCAGTTCTTC.

The V gene is TRBV28, the J gene TRBJ2-7, with D tentatively TRBD2 (6 bases). The V gene's germline CDR1 is MDHEN and CDR2 SYDVKM. The V end lost 6 bases, the J end lost 2 bases, and 14 bases lay between the germline ends. CDR3 size: 14 residues. CDR3 nucleotide sequence: TGTGCCAGCAGGGGAGGAGGTTTTGCCTACGAGCAGTACTTC. It translates to CASRGGGFAYEQYF.

The chain combines TRBV7-8 with TRBJ2-3; the match to TRBD1 covers 10 bases. After removal of 1 base from V and 3 bases from J, the junction contained 4 bases not matched to a gene. Germline V gene lookup returns CDR1 SGHVS and CDR2 FQNEAQ. This CDR3 is 16 amino acids long. The CDR3 DNA is TGTGCCAGCAGCTTAGTGACAGGGGGCTTAACAGATACGCAGTATTTT. This gives the protein CASSLVTGGLTDTQYF.